The 27 T cell receptor beta chains listed next were all sequenced from one sample in a study of blood T cells in healthy people across ages. Sample-barcoded 5' priming and a J-beta primer mix drove a second PCR of roughly 6 to 12 cycles. TCRdb called the 5' RACE reads again in MiXCR, with one record for every CDR3 protein. The sample lists about 800,000 distinct CDR3 sequences; around 25% were seen once. The same data also contributed to another study, on T cells of mothers and their children.

The specimen sequenced was blood. Every receptor here comes from a boy aged 10-17 years in good health.

This clonotype was observed a handful of times. The rearrangement uses TRBV27 and TRBJ2-1; D is possibly TRBD1 or TRBD2 (6 bases each). Germline loops: CDR1 MNHEY, CDR2 SMNVEV (reference sequence). The CDR3 loop spans 17 amino acids. Between the trimmed V and J ends, which lost 6 bases and 2 bases, there was a span of 20 bases. The CDR3 nucleotides are TGTGCCAGCAGCCCGCGGCGTTTGGGGGGCGCCTACAATGAGCAGTTCTTC. Translated: CASSPRRLGGAYNEQFF.

The gene calls are TRBV7-2 and TRBJ1-1; D is uncertain. The CDR3 sequence is 14 residues long. The ends were cut back, 3 bases at V and 0 bases at J, with 8 bases in the middle. Germline loops: CDR1 SGHTA, CDR2 FQGNSA. Here the CDR3 reads CASSFDRMNTEAFF. DNA of the CDR3: TGTGCCAGCAGCTTCGACCGGATGAACACTGAAGCTTTCTTT.

This clonotype showed up just a few times. The chain has TRBV6-4 and TRBJ1-4, with a possible D match to TRBD1 (5 bases). The CDR3 totals 16 residues. Trimming took 8 bases from V and 5 from J, leaving 21 bases between them. The germline CDR1 and CDR2 sequences are MRHNA and SNTAGT. The chain's CDR3 is CASPRPPGCTNEKLFF. The CDR3 region has the DNA TGTGCCAGCCCCCGACCGCCAGGGTGCACCAATGAAAAACTGTTTTTT.

The chain recombines TRBV20-1 with TRBJ2-5; TRBD2 aligns across 8 bases. CDR1 DFQATT and CDR2 SNEGSKA come from the germline V gene (reference sequence). The CDR3 sequence is 14 residues long. Unmatched junction bases numbered 7, after V lost 5 bases and J lost 2 bases. CDR3 sequence reads: CSASIAGIQETQYF. The CDR3 DNA follows: TGCAGTGCTTCTATAGCGGGGATACAAGAGACCCAGTACTTC.

This clonotype was seen more than once but under ten times. V usage is TRBV5-1 and J usage is TRBJ1-5; D call uncertain. The CDR3 is 14 amino acids. Trimming pared 4 bases from V and 2 bases from J, leaving 10 bases between. The germline CDR1 and CDR2 sequences are SGHRS and YFSETQ. The CDR3 loop is CASSPEGGNQPQHF. CDR3 bases: TGCGCCAGCAGCCCTGAGGGAGGCAATCAGCCCCAGCATTTT.

This clonotype was detected only a few times. The chain combines TRBV3-1 with TRBJ2-7, with TRBD1 matching 9 bases. Matching the DNA end better, TRBJ2-1 makes the J call doubtful. Germline loops: CDR1 LGHDT, CDR2 YNNKEL (reference sequence). This CDR3 spans 17 amino acids. The CDR3 reads CASSQVSPGQGPGEQFF. The CDR3 DNA is TGTGCCAGCAGCCAAGTATCCCCGGGACAGGGACCGGGTGAGCAGTTCTTC.

This clonotype was seen a few times. The J gene is TRBJ2-1, the V gene TRBV9; 7 nucleotides align to TRBD2. V shed 4 bases, J shed 3 bases, and the junction held 13 bases outside the gene matches. This CDR3 has 17 amino acids. Germline lookup yields CDR1 SGDLS and CDR2 YYNGEE. This CDR3 reads CASSSHARASGYNEQFF. In DNA form, the CDR3 reads TGTGCCAGCAGCTCGCACGCTCGGGCTAGCGGCTACAATGAGCAGTTCTTC.

Comments on this clonotype: Compared with germline, one end of the junction differs, possibly owing to a read error. The chain is built from TRBV3-1 and TRBJ1-2, with D uncertain. Germline values: CDR1 LGHDT, CDR2 YNNKEL (reference sequence). This CDR3 spans 15 amino acids. The CDR3 spells CASSQGTQWGYDYTF. The CDR3 nucleotides read TGTGCCAGCAGCCAAGGGACGCAATGGGGTTATGACTACACCTTC.

Only a few counts were recorded for this clonotype. The chain has TRBV5-1 and TRBJ2-1; 8 positions agree with TRBD1. This CDR3 has 19 amino acids. Germline loops: CDR1 SGHRS, CDR2 YFSETQ. Trimming removed 0 bases from V and 3 bases from J; junction bases left unmatched: 14. DNA of the CDR3: TGCGCCAGCAGCTTGGTTGGACAGGGAACCCGCTCTAGCTACAATGAGCAGTTCTTC. This sequence encodes CASSLVGQGTRSSYNEQFF.

There are many counts of this clonotype. The rearrangement joins TRBV5-1 to TRBJ1-2, with D perhaps TRBD1 (6 bases). The CDR3 runs to 13 residues. Germline-derived CDR1 and CDR2 are SGHRS and YFSETQ. The ends were cut back, 4 bases at V and 6 bases at J, with 13 bases in the middle. CDR3 nucleotide sequence: TGCGCCAGCAGCACCGGACAGCCAGATGGCTACACCTTC. This encodes CASSTGQPDGYTF.

The V call is TRBV7-8, the J call TRBJ1-2; D possibly corresponds to TRBD1 (5 bases). Trimming pared 5 bases from V and 6 bases from J, leaving 13 bases between. CDR1 is SGHVS, CDR2 FQNEAQ, per germline. The CDR3 covers 13 residues. For the CDR3, the DNA is TGTGCCAGCAGCCCGGGGGTCGAGAATGGCTACACCTTC. The encoded protein is CASSPGVENGYTF.

The gene calls are TRBV12-3 or TRBV12-4 and TRBJ1-5; 7 positions match TRBD1. CDR3 length: 16 amino acids. Trimming at V came to 2 bases and at J to 0 bases, leaving 4 bases not matched to a gene. CDR3 protein: CASSLMGTVSNQPQHF. The CDR3 bases are TGTGCCAGCAGTTTAATGGGGACAGTTAGCAATCAGCCCCAGCATTTT.

At least ten counts were recorded for this clonotype. The chain is built from TRBV6-2 or TRBV6-3 and TRBJ2-7; the D is unclear. V gave up 0 bases and J gave up 0 bases, with 6 bases separating them. The CDR3 has 14 amino acids. Per germline, CDR1 MNHEY and CDR2 SVGEGT. The CDR3 DNA reads as TGTGCCAGCAGTTACTCAGCGAGCTCCTACGAGCAGTACTTC. As protein: CASSYSASSYEQYF.

This clonotype was seen more than once but under ten times. V usage is TRBV29-1 and J usage is TRBJ2-4, with a possible D match to TRBD1 (5 bases). The CDR3 contains 13 residues. Germline V gene lookup returns CDR1 SQVTM and CDR2 ANQGSEA. Trimming pared 3 bases from V and 1 base from J, leaving 7 bases between. Here the CDR3 reads CSVEKGAKNIQYF. The CDR3 nucleotides read TGCAGCGTTGAGAAGGGGGCCAAAAACATTCAGTACTTC.

V and J are TRBV20-1 and TRBJ2-7; no clear D. The CDR3 is made up of 15 amino acids. Germline V CDR1 and CDR2: DFQATT, SNEGSKA (reference sequence). The V end lost 2 bases, the J end lost 0 bases, and 14 bases lay between the germline ends. The CDR3 DNA reads TGCAGTGCTAGACCTTCTATCCCGAGCTCCTACGAGCAGTACTTC. This codes for CSARPSIPSSYEQYF.

This chain connects TRBV20-1 to TRBJ1-5; perhaps TRBD1 as D (5 bases). Per germline, CDR1 DFQATT and CDR2 SNEGSKA (reference sequence). The CDR3 has 14 amino acids. The V and J ends lost 3 bases and 5 bases respectively, with 14 bases between them. CDR3 loop: CSASRPGPYQPQHF. Here the CDR3 DNA reads TGCAGTGCTAGTAGGCCAGGGCCCTATCAGCCCCAGCATTTT.

The V call is TRBV6-6, the J call TRBJ1-6, with a tentative D call TRBD1 (5 bases). The length of the CDR3 is 16 residues. In germline, CDR1 is MNHNY, CDR2 SVGAGI (reference sequence). V lost 8 bases and J lost 8, with 22 bases in between. CDR3 loop: CASWDSGESPHSPLHF. The CDR3 DNA follows: TGTGCCAGCTGGGACTCTGGGGAATCTCCCCATTCACCCCTCCACTTT.

This clonotype has just a few counts. This sequence joins TRBV3-1 and TRBJ2-4, with a tentative D call TRBD1 (5 bases). Germline-derived CDR1 and CDR2 are LGHDT and YNNKEL (reference sequence). The V end was cut by 0 bases, the J end by 15 bases, with 12 bases between. The CDR3 consists of 12 residues. The CDR3 reads CASSQDAGYRYF. Here the CDR3 DNA reads TGTGCCAGCAGCCAAGATGCAGGGTATCGGTACTTC.

This clonotype was detected once. The chain links TRBV14 to TRBJ2-3; D tentatively reads TRBD1 or TRBD2 (5 bases each). The CDR3 has 17 residues. The germline V gene has CDR1 SGHDN and CDR2 FVKESK. Trimming pared 2 bases from V and 1 base from J, leaving 16 bases between. As DNA, the CDR3 is TGTGCCAGCAGCCAAACAGGACTGTTCTTAGGCACAGATACGCAGTATTTT. Amino acids: CASSQTGLFLGTDTQYF.

The CDR3, as DNA: TGCGCCAGCAGCCTCCCGGTTTCCACTGAAGCTTTCTTT. Its translation: CASSLPVSTEAFF. V usage is TRBV5-1 and J usage is TRBJ1-1; D remains ambiguous. CDR1 SGHRS and CDR2 YFSETQ come from the germline V gene. V lost 4 bases and J lost 4, with 11 bases in between. This CDR3 has 13 residues.

The chain is built from TRBV4-1 and TRBJ2-5; D perhaps matches TRBD2 (5 bases). CDR3 length equals 13 residues. Germline assignment: CDR1 MGHRA and CDR2 YSYEKL. The germline V and J ends were trimmed by 1 base and 11 bases, with 14 bases remaining between them. CDR3 loop: CASSQVLVSGQYF. The CDR3 DNA reads TGCGCCAGCAGCCAAGTTTTGGTGTCGGGGCAGTACTTC.

The chain links TRBV9 to TRBJ2-4; the D gene is possibly TRBD2 (6 bases). The CDR3 contains 14 residues. The germline V gene encodes CDR1 SGDLS and CDR2 YYNGEE. The V and J ends lost 1 base and 8 bases respectively, with 13 bases between them. The DNA for the CDR3 is TGTGCCAGCAGCGTAAGGGCGGGAACTGACATTCAGTACTTC. The encoded protein is CASSVRAGTDIQYF.

This clonotype turned up a few times. The chain recombines TRBV6-1 with TRBJ2-2; D not certain. The ends were cut back, 6 bases at V and 7 bases at J, with 6 bases in the middle. Germline CDR1 reads MNHNS; CDR2 reads SASEGT. The CDR3 runs to 11 residues. The CDR3 DNA reads as TGTGCCAGCAGCGTGATCGGGGAGCTGTTTTTT. It is translated as CASSVIGELFF.

This chain uses TRBV20-1 with TRBJ1-5, with no clear D. CDR3 length equals 12 residues. Germline V gene lookup returns CDR1 DFQATT and CDR2 SNEGSKA (reference sequence). V lost 2 bases and J 9 bases, leaving 11 bases between the germline ends. CDR3 in DNA: TGCAGTGCTAGACTCCCGGAGGGGCCCCAGCATTTT. It translates to CSARLPEGPQHF.

The CDR3 is CAWRSGRGTDTQYF. In DNA form, the CDR3 reads TGTGCCTGGAGGAGCGGTAGGGGTACAGATACGCAGTATTTT. V gene TRBV30 combines with J gene TRBJ2-3; perhaps D is TRBD1 or TRBD2 (5 bases each). The V gene lost 3 bases and the J gene lost 3 bases, with 13 bases spanning the gap. This CDR3 contains 14 residues. In germline, CDR1 is GTSNPN, CDR2 SVGIG (reference sequence).

V gene TRBV7-9 combines with J gene TRBJ2-3; TRBD1 agrees at 7 bases. J was trimmed by 0 bases and V by 1 base; bases with no gene match: 4. CDR1 and CDR2 (germline): SEHNR, FQNEAQ (reference sequence). The CDR3 has 16 amino acids. CDR3 sequence reads: CASSLVRTGSTDTQYF. The CDR3 DNA is TGTGCCAGCAGCTTAGTCCGGACAGGAAGCACAGATACGCAGTATTTT.

As concerns this clonotype: A clone one base away is much larger, so this may be a read error. The rearrangement links TRBV7-9 to TRBJ2-7, with unresolved D. The CDR3 is 12 residues long. Germline V gene data show CDR1 as SEHNR and CDR2 as FQNEAQ (reference sequence). CDR3 DNA sequence: TGTACCAGCAGCTTAGATGGTTACGAGCAGTACTTC. This encodes CTSSLDGYEQYF. Full variable domain (rest looked up from reference TRBV7-9 and TRBJ2-7): DTGVSQNPRHKITKRGQNVTFRCDPISEHNRLYWYRQTLGQGPEFLTYFQNEAQLEKSRLLSDRFSAERPKGSFSTLEIQRTEQGDSAMYLCTSSLDGYEQYFGPGTRLTVT.